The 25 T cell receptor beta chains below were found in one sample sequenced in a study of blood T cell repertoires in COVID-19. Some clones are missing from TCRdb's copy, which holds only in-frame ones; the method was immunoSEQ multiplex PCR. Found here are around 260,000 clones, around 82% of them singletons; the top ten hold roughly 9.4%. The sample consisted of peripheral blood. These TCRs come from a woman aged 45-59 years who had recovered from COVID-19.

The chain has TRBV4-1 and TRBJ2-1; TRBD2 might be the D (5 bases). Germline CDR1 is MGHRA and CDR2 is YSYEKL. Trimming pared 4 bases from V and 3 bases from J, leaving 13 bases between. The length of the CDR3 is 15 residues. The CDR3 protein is CASSLAPGDYNEQFF. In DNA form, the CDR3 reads TGCGCCAGCAGCCTAGCCCCCGGGGACTACAATGAGCAGTTCTTC.

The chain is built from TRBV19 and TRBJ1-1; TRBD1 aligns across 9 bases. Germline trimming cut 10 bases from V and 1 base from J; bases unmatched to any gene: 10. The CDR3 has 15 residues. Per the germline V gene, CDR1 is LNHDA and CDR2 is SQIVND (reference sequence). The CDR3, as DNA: TGTGCCACGAAGACTCCGGGACAGGGGAACACTGAAGCTTTCTTT. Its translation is CATKTPGQGNTEAFF.

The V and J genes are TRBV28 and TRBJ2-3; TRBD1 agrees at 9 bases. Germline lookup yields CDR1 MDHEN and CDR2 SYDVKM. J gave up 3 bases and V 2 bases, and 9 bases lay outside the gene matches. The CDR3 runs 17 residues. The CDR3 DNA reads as TGTGCCAGCAGTTTAGTCGGGACAGGGTCTTTTACAGATACGCAGTATTTT. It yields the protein CASSLVGTGSFTDTQYF. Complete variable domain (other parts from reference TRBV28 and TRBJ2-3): DVKVTQSSRYLVKRTGEKVFLECVQDMDHENMFWYRQDPGLGLRLIYFSYDVKMKEKGDIPEGYSVSREKKERFSLILESASTNQTSMYLCASSLVGTGSFTDTQYFGPGTRLTVL.

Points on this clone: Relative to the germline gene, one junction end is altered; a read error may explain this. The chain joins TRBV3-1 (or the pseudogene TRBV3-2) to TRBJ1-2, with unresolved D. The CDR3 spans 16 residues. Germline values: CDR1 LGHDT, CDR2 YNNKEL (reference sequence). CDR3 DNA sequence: TGTGCCAGCACCCAATACCACGACGGTTCCGAGGGTGGCTACACCTTC. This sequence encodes CASTQYHDGSEGGYTF.

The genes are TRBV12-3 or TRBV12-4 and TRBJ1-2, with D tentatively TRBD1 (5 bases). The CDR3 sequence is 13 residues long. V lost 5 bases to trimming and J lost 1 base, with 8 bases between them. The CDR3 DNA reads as TGTGCCAGCAGTCCGGGACTTAACTATGGCTACACCTTC. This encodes CASSPGLNYGYTF.

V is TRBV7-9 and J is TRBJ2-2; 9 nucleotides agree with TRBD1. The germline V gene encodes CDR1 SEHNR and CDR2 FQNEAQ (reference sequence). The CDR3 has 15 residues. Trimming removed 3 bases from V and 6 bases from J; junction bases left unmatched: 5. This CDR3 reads CASSFGTGIPGELFF. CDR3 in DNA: TGTGCCAGCAGCTTCGGGACAGGGATCCCCGGGGAGCTGTTTTTT.

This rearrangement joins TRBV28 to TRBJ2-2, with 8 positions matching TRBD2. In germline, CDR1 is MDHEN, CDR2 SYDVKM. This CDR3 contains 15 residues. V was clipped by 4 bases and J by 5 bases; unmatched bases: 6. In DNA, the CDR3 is TGTGCCAGCAGTTCTTTTCGCGGGGGGACCGGGGAGCTGTTTTTT. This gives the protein CASSSFRGGTGELFF. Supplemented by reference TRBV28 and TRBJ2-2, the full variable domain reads DVKVTQSSRYLVKRTGEKVFLECVQDMDHENMFWYRQDPGLGLRLIYFSYDVKMKEKGDIPEGYSVSREKKERFSLILESASTNQTSMYLCASSSFRGGTGELFFGEGSRLTVL.

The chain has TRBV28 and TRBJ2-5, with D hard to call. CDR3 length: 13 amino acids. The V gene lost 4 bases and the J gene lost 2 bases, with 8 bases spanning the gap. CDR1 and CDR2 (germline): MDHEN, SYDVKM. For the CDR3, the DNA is TGTGCCAGCAGTTCCGTAATACAAGAGACCCAGTACTTC. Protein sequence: CASSSVIQETQYF.

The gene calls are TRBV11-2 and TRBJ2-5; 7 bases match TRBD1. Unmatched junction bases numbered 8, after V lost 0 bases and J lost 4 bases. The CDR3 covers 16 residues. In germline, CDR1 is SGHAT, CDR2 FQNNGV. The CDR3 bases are TGTGCCAGCAGCTTAGATGCCAGGGGGTGGCGAGAGACCCAGTACTTC. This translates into CASSLDARGWRETQYF.

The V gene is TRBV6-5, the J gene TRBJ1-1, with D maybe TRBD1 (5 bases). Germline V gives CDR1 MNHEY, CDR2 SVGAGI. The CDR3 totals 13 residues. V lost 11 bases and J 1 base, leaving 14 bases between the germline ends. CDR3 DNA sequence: TGTGCCGGAAACGCGGGGGGGAACACTGAAGCTTTCTTT. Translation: CAGNAGGNTEAFF.

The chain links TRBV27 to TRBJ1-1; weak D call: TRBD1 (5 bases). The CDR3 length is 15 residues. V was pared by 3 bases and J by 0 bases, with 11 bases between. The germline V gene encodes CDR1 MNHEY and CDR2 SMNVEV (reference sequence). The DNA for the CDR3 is TGTGCCAGCAGTTTTGGGACTGCCATGAACACTGAAGCTTTCTTT. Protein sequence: CASSFGTAMNTEAFF.

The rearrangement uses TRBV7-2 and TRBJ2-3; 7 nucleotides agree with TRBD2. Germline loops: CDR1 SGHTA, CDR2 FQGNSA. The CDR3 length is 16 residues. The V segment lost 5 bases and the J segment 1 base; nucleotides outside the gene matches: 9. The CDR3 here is CASSVPRAGGTDTQYF. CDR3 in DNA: TGTGCCAGCAGCGTCCCCCGGGCGGGGGGCACAGATACGCAGTATTTT.

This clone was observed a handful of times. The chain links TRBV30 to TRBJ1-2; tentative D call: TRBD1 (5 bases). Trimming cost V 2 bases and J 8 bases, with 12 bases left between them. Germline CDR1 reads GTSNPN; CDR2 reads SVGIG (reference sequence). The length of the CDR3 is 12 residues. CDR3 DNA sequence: TGTGCCTGGAGTCGGGGGACGGGGGGCTACACCTTC. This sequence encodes CAWSRGTGGYTF.

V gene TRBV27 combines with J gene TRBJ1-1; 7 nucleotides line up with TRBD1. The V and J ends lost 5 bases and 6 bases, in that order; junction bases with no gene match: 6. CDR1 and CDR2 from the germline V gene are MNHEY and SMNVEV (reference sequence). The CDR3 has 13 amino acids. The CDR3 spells CASSPRQGSEAFF. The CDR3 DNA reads TGTGCCAGCAGTCCGAGACAGGGCTCTGAAGCTTTCTTT.

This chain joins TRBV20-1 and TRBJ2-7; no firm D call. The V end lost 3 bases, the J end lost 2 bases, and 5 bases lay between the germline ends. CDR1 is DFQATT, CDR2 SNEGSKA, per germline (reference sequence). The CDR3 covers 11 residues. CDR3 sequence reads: CSARQTYEQYF. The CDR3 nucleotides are TGCAGTGCTAGGCAGACCTACGAGCAGTACTTC.

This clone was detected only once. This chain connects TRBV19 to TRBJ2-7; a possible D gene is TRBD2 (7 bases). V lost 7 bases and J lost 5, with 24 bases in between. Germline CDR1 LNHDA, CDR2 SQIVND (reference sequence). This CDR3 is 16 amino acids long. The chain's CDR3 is CASNDRGASGENEQYF. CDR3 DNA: TGTGCCAGTAACGACCGGGGGGCAAGTGGGGAAAACGAGCAGTACTTC.

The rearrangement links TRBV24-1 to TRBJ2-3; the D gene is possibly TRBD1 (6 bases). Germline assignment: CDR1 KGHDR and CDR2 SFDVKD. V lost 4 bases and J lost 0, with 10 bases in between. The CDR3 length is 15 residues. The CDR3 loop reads CATSDPDRSTDTQYF. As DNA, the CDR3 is TGTGCCACCAGTGACCCGGACAGAAGCACAGATACGCAGTATTTT.

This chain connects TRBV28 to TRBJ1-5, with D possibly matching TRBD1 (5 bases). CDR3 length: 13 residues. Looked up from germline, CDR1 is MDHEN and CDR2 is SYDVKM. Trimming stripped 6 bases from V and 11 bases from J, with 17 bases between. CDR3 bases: TGTGCCAGCAGCCTGACAGTGATCAAGACCCAGCATTTT. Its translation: CASSLTVIKTQHF.

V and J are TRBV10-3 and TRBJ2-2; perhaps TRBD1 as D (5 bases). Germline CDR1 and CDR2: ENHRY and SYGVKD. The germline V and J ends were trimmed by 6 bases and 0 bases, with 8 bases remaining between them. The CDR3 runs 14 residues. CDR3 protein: CAIRGAPNTGELFF. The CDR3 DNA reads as TGTGCCATCAGAGGGGCCCCGAACACCGGGGAGCTGTTTTTT.

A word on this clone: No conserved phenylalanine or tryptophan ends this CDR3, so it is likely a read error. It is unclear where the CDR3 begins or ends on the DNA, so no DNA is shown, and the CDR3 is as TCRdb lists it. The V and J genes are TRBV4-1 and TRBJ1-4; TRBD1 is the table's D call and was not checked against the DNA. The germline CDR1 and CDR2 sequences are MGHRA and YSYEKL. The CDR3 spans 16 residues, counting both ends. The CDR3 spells CASSQESLDRVEQVRG.

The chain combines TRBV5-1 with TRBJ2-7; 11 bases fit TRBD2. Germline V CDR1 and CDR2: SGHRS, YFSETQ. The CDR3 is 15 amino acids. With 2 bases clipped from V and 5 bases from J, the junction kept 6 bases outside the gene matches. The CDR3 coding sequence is TGCGCCAGCAGCTTCACTAGCGGGAGTATAAACGAGCAGTACTTC. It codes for CASSFTSGSINEQYF.

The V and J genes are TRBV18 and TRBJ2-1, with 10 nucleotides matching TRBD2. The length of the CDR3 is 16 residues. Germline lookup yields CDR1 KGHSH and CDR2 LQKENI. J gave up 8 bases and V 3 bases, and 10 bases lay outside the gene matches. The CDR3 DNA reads TGTGCCAGCTCACCGAGCGAACTAGCGGGGCGTGATGAGCAGTTCTTC. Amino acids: CASSPSELAGRDEQFF.

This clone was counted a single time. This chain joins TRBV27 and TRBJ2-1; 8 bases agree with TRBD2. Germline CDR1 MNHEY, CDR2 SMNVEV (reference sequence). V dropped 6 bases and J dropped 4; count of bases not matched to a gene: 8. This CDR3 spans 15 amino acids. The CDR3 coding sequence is TGTGCCAGCAGGACGGGGGGGACCCTATACAATGAGCAGTTCTTC. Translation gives CASRTGGTLYNEQFF.

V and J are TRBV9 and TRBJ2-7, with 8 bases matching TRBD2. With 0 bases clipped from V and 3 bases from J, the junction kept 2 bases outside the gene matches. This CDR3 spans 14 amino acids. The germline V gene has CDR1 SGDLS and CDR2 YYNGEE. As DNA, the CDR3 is TGTGCCAGCAGCGTAGGAGCGGGGGACTACGAGCAGTACTTC. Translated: CASSVGAGDYEQYF.

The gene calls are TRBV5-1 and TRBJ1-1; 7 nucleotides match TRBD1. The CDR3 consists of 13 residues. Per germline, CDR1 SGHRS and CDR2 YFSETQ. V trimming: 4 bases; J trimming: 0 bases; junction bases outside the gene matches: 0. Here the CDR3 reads CASSGQVNTEAFF. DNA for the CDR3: TGCGCCAGCAGCGGACAGGTGAACACTGAAGCTTTCTTT. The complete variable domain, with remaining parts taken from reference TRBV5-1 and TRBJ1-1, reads KAGVTQTPRYLIKTRGQQVTLSCSPISGHRSVSWYQQTPGQGLQFLFEYFSETQRNKGNFPGRFSGRQFSNSRSEMNVSTLELGDSALYLCASSGQVNTEAFFGQGTRLTVV.